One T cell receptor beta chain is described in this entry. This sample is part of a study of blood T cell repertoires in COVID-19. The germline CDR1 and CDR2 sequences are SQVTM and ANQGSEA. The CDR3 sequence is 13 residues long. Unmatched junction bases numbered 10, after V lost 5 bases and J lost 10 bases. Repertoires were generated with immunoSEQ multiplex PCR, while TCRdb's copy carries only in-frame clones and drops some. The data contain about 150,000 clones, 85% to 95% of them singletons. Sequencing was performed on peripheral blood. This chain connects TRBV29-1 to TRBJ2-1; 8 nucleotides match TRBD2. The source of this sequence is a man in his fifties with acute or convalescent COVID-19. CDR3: CSVITGGLGEQFF. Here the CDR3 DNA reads TGCAGCGTTATTACGGGAGGGCTTGGGGAGCAGTTCTTC.